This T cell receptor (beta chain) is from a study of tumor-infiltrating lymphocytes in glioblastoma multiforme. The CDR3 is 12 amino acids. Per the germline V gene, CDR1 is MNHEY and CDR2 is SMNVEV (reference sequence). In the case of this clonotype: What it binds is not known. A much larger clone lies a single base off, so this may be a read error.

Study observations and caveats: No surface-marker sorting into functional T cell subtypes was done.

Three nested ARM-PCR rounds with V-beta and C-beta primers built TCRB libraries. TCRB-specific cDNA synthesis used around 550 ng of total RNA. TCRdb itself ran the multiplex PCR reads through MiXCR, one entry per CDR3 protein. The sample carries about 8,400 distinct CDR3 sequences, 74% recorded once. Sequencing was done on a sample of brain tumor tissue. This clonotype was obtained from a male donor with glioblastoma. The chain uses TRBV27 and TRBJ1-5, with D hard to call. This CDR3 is CACSKINQPQHF. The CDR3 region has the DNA TGTGCCTGCAGCAAGATCAATCAGCCCCAGCATTTT.